The 18 T cell receptor beta chains below come from one sample, sequenced in a study of HIV-infected patients and healthy controls. The repertoire came from unfractionated whole blood and reflected all unsorted peripheral T cells. Alpha and beta constant-region primers primed reverse transcription of around 540 ng RNA. Alpha and beta chain libraries were made separately by chain-specific third strand synthesis with multiplexing indices. MiXCR, applied by TCRdb to the 5' RACE reads, yields one record per CDR3 protein. The data contain under 10,000 distinct CDR3 sequences, approximately 6.1% of them singletons. The source was blood, collected before antiretroviral therapy. The receptors stem from an adult with HIV infection.

By frequency in the sample, this clonotype is medium-sized (0.01 to 0.1%). The chain has TRBV7-2 and TRBJ2-3; D not certain. This CDR3 has 11 amino acids. The V and J ends lost 5 bases and 11 bases respectively, with 11 bases between them. Germline CDR1 is SGHTA and CDR2 is FQGNSA. This chain's CDR3 is CASSPSLKQYF. The CDR3 coding sequence is TGTGCCAGCAGCCCGTCCCTAAAGCAGTATTTT.

This clonotype is medium-sized (0.01 to 0.1%). The chain couples TRBV5-1 to TRBJ1-6; D not resolved. Per the germline V gene, CDR1 is SGHRS and CDR2 is YFSETQ. Trimming left V 4 bases short and J 6 bases short, with 11 bases between. The CDR3 runs 14 residues. The CDR3 nucleotides read TGCGCCAGCAGCGTGGGGAACGGTAATTCACCCCTCCACTTT. This encodes CASSVGNGNSPLHF.

In its sample, this clonotype is medium-sized. The J gene is TRBJ2-2, the V gene TRBV7-2, with 11 nucleotides matching TRBD2. J gave up 5 bases and V 5 bases, and 10 bases lay outside the gene matches. Germline V gene sequence: CDR1 SGHTA, CDR2 FQGNSA. The CDR3 is 17 amino acids. The DNA of the CDR3 is TGTGCCAGCAGCGCAACAGGACTAGCGGGCGGTACCGGGGAGCTGTTTTTT. Protein: CASSATGLAGGTGELFF.

Within the sample, this clonotype is medium-sized. The chain is built from TRBV2 and TRBJ2-7; TRBD1 matches 8 bases. Germline V gene data show CDR1 as SNHLY and CDR2 as FYNNEI. J was trimmed by 0 bases and V by 7 bases; bases with no gene match: 5. The CDR3 has 14 residues. CDR3 DNA: TGTGCCAGCATGGGGACAGGTCACTCCTACGAGCAGTACGTC. It codes for CASMGTGHSYEQYV.

This clonotype was detected ten times or more. The rearrangement uses TRBV29-1 and TRBJ2-2; no definite D call. Trimming took 6 bases from V and 3 from J, leaving 11 bases between them. The CDR3 runs 13 residues. Germline CDR1 SQVTM, CDR2 ANQGSEA. The CDR3 is CSVLGPDTGELFF. CDR3 sequence (DNA): TGCAGCGTCCTCGGTCCGGACACCGGGGAGCTGTTTTTT.

This clonotype is medium-sized in the sample. The chain uses TRBV20-1 and TRBJ2-5; TRBD2 might be the D (7 bases). Germline CDR1 is DFQATT and CDR2 is SNEGSKA (reference sequence). The length of the CDR3 is 13 residues. Trimming removed 3 bases at V and 3 bases at J, with 11 bases between. The CDR3 protein is CSASRGAEETQYF. DNA of the CDR3: TGCAGTGCTAGCCGGGGGGCGGAAGAGACCCAGTACTTC.

At least ten counts were recorded for this clonotype. The rearrangement uses TRBV5-6 and TRBJ2-7; D is unclear. Trimming shortened V by 0 bases and J by 1 base, and 11 bases separated the two germline ends. Germline V gene sequence: CDR1 SGHDT, CDR2 YYEEEE. This CDR3 is built from 15 residues. For the CDR3, the DNA is TGTGCCAGCAGCTTGGTTTCCAGTCCTTCCTACGAGCAGTACGTC. It yields the protein CASSLVSSPSYEQYV.

This clonotype has a count of ten or more. The chain links TRBV5-1 to TRBJ2-2; D tentatively reads TRBD1 or TRBD2 (5 bases each). The V gene's germline CDR1 is SGHRS and CDR2 YFSETQ. The V end lost 5 bases, the J end lost 7 bases, and 9 bases lay between the germline ends. The CDR3 is made up of 12 amino acids. CDR3 sequence (DNA): TGCGCCAGCAGGGGGGAGAACGGGGAGCTGTTTTTT. Translation: CASRGENGELFF.

This clonotype was seen repeatedly, ten times or more. This chain links TRBV7-2 with TRBJ1-4; 8 positions agree with TRBD1. J gave up 3 bases and V 5 bases, and 14 bases lay outside the gene matches. The germline gives CDR1 SGHTA, CDR2 FQGNSA. The CDR3 loop spans 18 amino acids. CDR3 sequence reads: CASSLSGQGRSPNEKLFF. CDR3 DNA: TGTGCCAGCAGCCTAAGCGGACAGGGCAGGAGTCCTAATGAAAAACTGTTTTTT. The full variable domain, in which reference TRBV7-2 and TRBJ1-4 provide the parts outside the CDR3, is GAGVSQSPSNKVTEKGKDVELRCDPISGHTALYWYRQSLGQGLEFLIYFQGNSAPDKSGLPSDRFSAERTGGSVSTLTIQRTQQEDSAVYLCASSLSGQGRSPNEKLFFGSGTQLSVL.

The chain carries TRBV6-6 and TRBJ2-3, with D perhaps being TRBD1 or TRBD2 (6 bases each). Looked up from germline, CDR1 is MNHNY and CDR2 is SVGAGI (reference sequence). The CDR3 length is 11 residues. Trimming removed 2 bases at V and 11 bases at J, with 8 bases between. Here the CDR3 reads CASSYGGGQYF. In nucleotides, the CDR3 is TGTGCCAGCAGTTACGGAGGGGGGCAGTATTTT.

There are many counts of this clonotype. CDR3 region: CATSSSGGASYEQYF. The CDR3 bases are TGTGCCACCAGCAGTTCAGGGGGCGCGTCCTACGAGCAGTACTTC. The rearrangement joins TRBV15 to TRBJ2-7, with 8 bases aligning to TRBD1. This CDR3 has 15 amino acids. The germline V gene encodes CDR1 LNHNV and CDR2 YYDKDF (reference sequence). V lost 3 bases, J lost 1 base, and 5 bases stayed unmatched.

The sample holds many counts of this clonotype. The V gene is TRBV27, the J gene TRBJ2-7; weak D call: TRBD1 (6 bases). The CDR3 contains 15 residues. V was trimmed by 2 bases and J by 3 bases, leaving 14 bases between them. CDR1 and CDR2 from the germline V gene are MNHEY and SMNVEV (reference sequence). The DNA of the CDR3 is TGTGCCAGCAGTTTAGAGTACGGACAGAACTACGAGCAGTACTTC. Its protein is CASSLEYGQNYEQYF.

Ten or more counts support this clonotype. The rearrangement uses TRBV6-5 and TRBJ1-6, with 9 bases fitting TRBD1. Germline V CDR1 and CDR2: MNHEY, SVGAGI. After removal of 6 bases from V and 7 bases from J, the junction contained 7 bases not matched to a gene. CDR3 length equals 15 residues. CDR3 amino acids: CASRRTGGANSPLHF. The CDR3 DNA reads TGTGCCAGCAGGCGAACAGGGGGCGCGAATTCACCCCTCCACTTT.

Ten or more counts support this clonotype. The gene calls are TRBV20-1 and TRBJ2-3; D uncertain. The germline CDR1 and CDR2 sequences are DFQATT and SNEGSKA (reference sequence). V lost 0 bases, J lost 0 bases, and 10 bases lay in between. CDR3 length equals 15 residues. The CDR3 reads CSARDLMGSTDTQYF. In nucleotides, the CDR3 is TGCAGTGCTAGAGATTTGATGGGAAGCACAGATACGCAGTATTTT.

Judged by abundance, this clonotype is medium-sized (0.01 to 0.1%). The V and J genes are TRBV6-6 and TRBJ1-5, with D hard to call. The CDR3 loop spans 16 amino acids. The V gene's germline CDR1 is MNHNY and CDR2 SVGAGI (reference sequence). V was shortened by 0 bases and J by 0 bases, with 9 bases between the two germline ends. CDR3 coding DNA: TGTGCCAGCAGTTACTCGAGGAGTAATAGCAATCAGCCCCAGCATTTT. Translation gives CASSYSRSNSNQPQHF.

The chain links TRBV2 to TRBJ2-2; D not certain. The CDR3 runs 11 residues. Germline CDR1 reads SNHLY; CDR2 reads FYNNEI. V was shortened by 8 bases and J by 7 bases, with 8 bases between the two germline ends. The CDR3 sequence is CASGYNGELFF. The CDR3 DNA follows: TGTGCCAGCGGATACAACGGGGAGCTGTTTTTT.

This clonotype was counted ten times or more. The gene calls are TRBV7-9 and TRBJ2-7; possible D gene TRBD1, 6 bases. The V gene lost 3 bases and the J gene lost 0 bases, with 12 bases spanning the gap. CDR1 is SEHNR, CDR2 FQNEAQ, per germline (reference sequence). There are 15 residues in the CDR3. CDR3 region: CASSFGTPSSYEQYF. Written as DNA, the CDR3 is TGTGCCAGCAGCTTCGGGACACCGAGCTCCTACGAGCAGTACTTC. Filled out from reference TRBV7-9 and TRBJ2-7, the complete variable domain reads DTGVSQNPRHKITKRGQNVTFRCDPISEHNRLYWYRQTLGQGPEFLTYFQNEAQLEKSRLLSDRFSAERPKGSFSTLEIQRTEQGDSAMYLCASSFGTPSSYEQYFGPGTRLTVT.

In this sample, this clonotype is medium-sized (0.01 to 0.1%). The chain has TRBV13 and TRBJ1-1, with a tentative D call TRBD1 (6 bases). The CDR3 loop spans 15 amino acids. Trimming took 6 bases from V and 1 from J, leaving 15 bases between them. CDR1 and CDR2 (germline): PRHDT, FYEKMQ (reference sequence). The CDR3 DNA reads as TGTGCCAGCAGACACAGACAGGCCACGAACACTGAAGCTTTCTTT. It encodes CASRHRQATNTEAFF.